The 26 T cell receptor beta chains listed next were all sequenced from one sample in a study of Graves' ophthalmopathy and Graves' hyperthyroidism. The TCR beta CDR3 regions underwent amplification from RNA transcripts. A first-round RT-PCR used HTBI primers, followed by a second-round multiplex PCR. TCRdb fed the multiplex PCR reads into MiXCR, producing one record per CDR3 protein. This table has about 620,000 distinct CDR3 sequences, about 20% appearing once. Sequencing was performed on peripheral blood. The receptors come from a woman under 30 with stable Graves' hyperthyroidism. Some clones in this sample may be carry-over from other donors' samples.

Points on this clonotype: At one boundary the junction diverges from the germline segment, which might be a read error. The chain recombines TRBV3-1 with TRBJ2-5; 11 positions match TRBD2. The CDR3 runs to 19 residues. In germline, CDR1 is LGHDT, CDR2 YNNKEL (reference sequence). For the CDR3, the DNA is TGTGCTAGCAGCTCCGGCGGGGCTAGCGGGGGGCCCCTTCACGGGACCCAGTACTTC. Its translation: CASSSGGASGGPLHGTQYF.

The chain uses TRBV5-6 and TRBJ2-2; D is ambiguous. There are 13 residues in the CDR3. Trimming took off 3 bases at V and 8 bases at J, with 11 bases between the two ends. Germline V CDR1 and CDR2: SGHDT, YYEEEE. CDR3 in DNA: TGTGCCAGCAGCTGGACGTCGTCGGGGGAGCTGTTTTTT. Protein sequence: CASSWTSSGELFF.

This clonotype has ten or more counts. This CDR3 reads CASSEVGMNTEAFF. As DNA, the CDR3 is TGTGCCAGCAGTGAAGTAGGCATGAACACTGAAGCTTTCTTT. V and J are TRBV6-1 and TRBJ1-1, with D uncertain. Trimming took off 1 base at V and 0 bases at J, with 6 bases between the two ends. The CDR3 loop spans 14 amino acids. CDR1 MNHNS and CDR2 SASEGT come from the germline V gene.

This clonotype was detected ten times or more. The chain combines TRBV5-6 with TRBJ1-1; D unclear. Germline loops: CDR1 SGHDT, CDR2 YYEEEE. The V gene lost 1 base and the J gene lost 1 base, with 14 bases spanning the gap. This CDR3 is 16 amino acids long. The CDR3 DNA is TGTGCCAGCAGCTTGACGTTTCCGAGCCCGAACACTGAAGCTTTCTTT. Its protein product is CASSLTFPSPNTEAFF. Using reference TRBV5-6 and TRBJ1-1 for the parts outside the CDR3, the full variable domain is DAGVTQSPTHLIKTRGQQVTLRCSPKSGHDTVSWYQQALGQGPQFIFQYYEEEERQRGNFPDRFSGHQFPNYSSELNVNALLLGDSALYLCASSLTFPSPNTEAFFGQGTRLTVV.

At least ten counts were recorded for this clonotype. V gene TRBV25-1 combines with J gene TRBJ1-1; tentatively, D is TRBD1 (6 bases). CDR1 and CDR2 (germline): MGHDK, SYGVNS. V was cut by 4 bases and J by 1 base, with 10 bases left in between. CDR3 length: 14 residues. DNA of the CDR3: TGTGCCAGCAGTGGGACAGCCACGAACACTGAAGCTTTCTTT. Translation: CASSGTATNTEAFF.

The CDR3 DNA reads as TGTGCCAGCAGCTCTATCTCTAAGACCTGGAGTAACACCATATATTTT. Translation: CASSSISKTWSNTIYF. The chain uses TRBV11-2 and TRBJ1-3, with unresolved D. The germline CDR1 and CDR2 sequences are SGHAT and FQNNGV. With 4 bases removed from V and 7 bases from J, the gap between germline ends came to 20 bases. CDR3 length: 16 residues. The whole variable domain, remainder taken from reference TRBV11-2 and TRBJ1-3, is EAGVAQSPRYKIIEKRQSVAFWCNPISGHATLYWYQQILGQGPKLLIQFQNNGVVDDSQLPKDRFSAERLKGVDSTLKIQPAKLEDSAVYLCASSSISKTWSNTIYFGEGSWLTVV.

CDR3 nucleotides: TGTGCTAGTGGACCTGGGACTGACAAAAACATTCAGTACTTC. This gives the protein CASGPGTDKNIQYF. The chain couples TRBV12-5 to TRBJ2-4; perhaps TRBD2 as D (6 bases). Trimming left V 6 bases short and J 3 bases short, with 12 bases between. The CDR3 spans 14 residues. Germline CDR1 reads LGHNT; CDR2 reads FRNRAP.

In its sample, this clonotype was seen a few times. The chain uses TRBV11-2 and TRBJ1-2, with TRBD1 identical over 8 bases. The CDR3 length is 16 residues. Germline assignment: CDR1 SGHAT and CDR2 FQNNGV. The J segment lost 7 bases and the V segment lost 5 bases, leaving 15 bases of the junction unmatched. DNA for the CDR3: TGTGCCAGCAGCCTACCCGGGGCAGGGGGCGAGGGTGGCTACACCTTC. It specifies CASSLPGAGGEGGYTF.

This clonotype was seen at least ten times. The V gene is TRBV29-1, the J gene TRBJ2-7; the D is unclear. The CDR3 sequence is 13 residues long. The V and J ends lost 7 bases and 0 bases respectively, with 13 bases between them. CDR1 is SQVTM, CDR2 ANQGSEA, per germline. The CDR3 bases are TGCAGCGCCGTACGGGCGAGCTCCTACGAGCAGTACTTC. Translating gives CSAVRASSYEQYF.

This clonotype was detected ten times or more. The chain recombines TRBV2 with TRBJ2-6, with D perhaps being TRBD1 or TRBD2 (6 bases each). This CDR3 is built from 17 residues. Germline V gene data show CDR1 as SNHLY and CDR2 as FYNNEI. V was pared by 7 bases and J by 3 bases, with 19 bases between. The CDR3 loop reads CASTDHRRGLGANVLTF. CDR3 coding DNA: TGTGCCAGCACCGACCACCGTCGGGGGCTTGGGGCCAACGTCCTGACTTTC.

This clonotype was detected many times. CDR3 amino acids: CASSLASGIYEQYF. CDR3 DNA sequence: TGTGCCAGCAGTTTAGCTAGCGGGATTTACGAGCAGTACTTC. This chain uses TRBV28 with TRBJ2-7, with 9 bases fitting TRBD2. Germline-derived CDR1 and CDR2 are MDHEN and SYDVKM. The CDR3 consists of 14 residues. J gave up 4 bases and V 2 bases, and 3 bases lay outside the gene matches.

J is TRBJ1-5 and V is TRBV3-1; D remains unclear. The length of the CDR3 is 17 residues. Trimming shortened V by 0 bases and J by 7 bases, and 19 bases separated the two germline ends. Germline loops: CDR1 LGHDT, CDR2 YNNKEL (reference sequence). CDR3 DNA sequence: TGTGCCAGCAGCCAAGATCGAGTTCCGGGCCGAGCCCAGCCCCAGCATTTT. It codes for CASSQDRVPGRAQPQHF.

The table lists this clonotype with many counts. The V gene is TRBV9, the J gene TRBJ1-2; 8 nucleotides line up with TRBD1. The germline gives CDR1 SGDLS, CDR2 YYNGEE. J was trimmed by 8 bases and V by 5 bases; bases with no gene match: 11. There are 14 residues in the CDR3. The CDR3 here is CASSPGQGGHGYTF. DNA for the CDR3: TGTGCCAGCAGTCCCGGACAGGGAGGGCACGGCTACACCTTC.

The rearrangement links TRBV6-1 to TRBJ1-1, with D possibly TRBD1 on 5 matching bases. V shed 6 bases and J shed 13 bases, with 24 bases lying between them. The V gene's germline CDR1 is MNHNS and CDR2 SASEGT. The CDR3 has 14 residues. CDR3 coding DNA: TGTGCCAGCAGCCGATATTTCGAGGAAGGTCAGGGTTTCTTT. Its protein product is CASSRYFEEGQGFF.

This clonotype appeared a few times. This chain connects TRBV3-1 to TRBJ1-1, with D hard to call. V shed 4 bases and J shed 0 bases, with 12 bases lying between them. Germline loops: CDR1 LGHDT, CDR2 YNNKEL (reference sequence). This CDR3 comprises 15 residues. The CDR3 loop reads CASSPSGVVNTEAFF. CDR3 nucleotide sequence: TGTGCCAGCAGCCCATCTGGGGTGGTGAACACTGAAGCTTTCTTT.

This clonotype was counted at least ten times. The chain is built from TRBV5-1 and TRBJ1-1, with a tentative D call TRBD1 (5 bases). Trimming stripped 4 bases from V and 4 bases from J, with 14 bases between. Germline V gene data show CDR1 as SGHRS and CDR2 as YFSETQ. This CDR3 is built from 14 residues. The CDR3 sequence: CASSPGTDSTEAFF. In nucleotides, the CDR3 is TGCGCCAGCAGCCCCGGGACTGACAGCACTGAAGCTTTCTTT. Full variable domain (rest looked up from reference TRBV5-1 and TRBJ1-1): KAGVTQTPRYLIKTRGQQVTLSCSPISGHRSVSWYQQTPGQGLQFLFEYFSETQRNKGNFPGRFSGRQFSNSRSEMNVSTLELGDSALYLCASSPGTDSTEAFFGQGTRLTVV.

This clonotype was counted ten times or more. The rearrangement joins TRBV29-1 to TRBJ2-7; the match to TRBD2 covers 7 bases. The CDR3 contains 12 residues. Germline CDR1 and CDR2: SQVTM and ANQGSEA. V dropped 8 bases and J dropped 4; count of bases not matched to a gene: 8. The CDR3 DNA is TGCAGCATTGGGGGGGAGGGTTACGAGCAGTACTTC. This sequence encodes CSIGGEGYEQYF.

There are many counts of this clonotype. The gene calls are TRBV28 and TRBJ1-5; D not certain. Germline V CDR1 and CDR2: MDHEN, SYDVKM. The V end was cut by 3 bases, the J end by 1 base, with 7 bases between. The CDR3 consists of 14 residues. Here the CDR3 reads CASSFVKSNQPQHF. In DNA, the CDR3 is TGTGCCAGCAGTTTCGTGAAGAGCAATCAGCCCCAGCATTTT.

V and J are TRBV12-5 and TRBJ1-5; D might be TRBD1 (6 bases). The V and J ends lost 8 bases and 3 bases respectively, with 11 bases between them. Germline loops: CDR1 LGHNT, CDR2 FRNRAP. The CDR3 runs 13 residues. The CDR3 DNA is TGTGCTAGTCAGGGGTCTTTCAATCAGCCCCAGCATTTT. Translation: CASQGSFNQPQHF.

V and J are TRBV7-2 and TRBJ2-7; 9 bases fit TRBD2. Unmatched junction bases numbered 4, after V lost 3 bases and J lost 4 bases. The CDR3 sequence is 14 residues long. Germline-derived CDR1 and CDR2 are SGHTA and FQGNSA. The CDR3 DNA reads TGTGCCAGCAGCTTTAGCGGGAGAAATTACGAGCAGTACTTC. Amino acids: CASSFSGRNYEQYF.

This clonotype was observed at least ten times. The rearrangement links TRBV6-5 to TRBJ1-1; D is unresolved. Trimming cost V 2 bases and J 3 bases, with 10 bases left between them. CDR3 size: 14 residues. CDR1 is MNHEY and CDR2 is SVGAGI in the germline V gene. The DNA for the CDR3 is TGTGCCAGCAGTTACGGGTTCGGGCACACTGAAGCTTTCTTT. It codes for CASSYGFGHTEAFF.

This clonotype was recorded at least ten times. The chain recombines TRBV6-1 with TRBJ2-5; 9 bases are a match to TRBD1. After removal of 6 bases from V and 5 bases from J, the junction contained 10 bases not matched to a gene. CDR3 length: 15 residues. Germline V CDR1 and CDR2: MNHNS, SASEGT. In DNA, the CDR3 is TGTGCCAGCAGCGCCGAGCGGACAGGGGAGGAGACCCAGTACTTC. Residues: CASSAERTGEETQYF.

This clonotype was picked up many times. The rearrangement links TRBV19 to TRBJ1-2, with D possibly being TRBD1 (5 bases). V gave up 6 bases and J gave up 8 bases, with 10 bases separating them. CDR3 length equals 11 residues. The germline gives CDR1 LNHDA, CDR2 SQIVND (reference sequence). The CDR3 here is CASRVQGGYTF. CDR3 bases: TGTGCCAGTAGAGTTCAGGGAGGCTACACCTTC.

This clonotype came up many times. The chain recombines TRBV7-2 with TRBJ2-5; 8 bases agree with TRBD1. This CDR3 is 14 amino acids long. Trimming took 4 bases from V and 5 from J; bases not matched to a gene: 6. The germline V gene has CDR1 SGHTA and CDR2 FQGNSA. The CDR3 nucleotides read TGTGCCAGCAGCTCGCAGGGGGCGCGGGAGACCCAGTACTTC. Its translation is CASSSQGARETQYF. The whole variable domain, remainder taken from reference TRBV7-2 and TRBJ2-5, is GAGVSQSPSNKVTEKGKDVELRCDPISGHTALYWYRQSLGQGLEFLIYFQGNSAPDKSGLPSDRFSAERTGGSVSTLTIQRTQQEDSAVYLCASSSQGARETQYFGPGTRLLVL.

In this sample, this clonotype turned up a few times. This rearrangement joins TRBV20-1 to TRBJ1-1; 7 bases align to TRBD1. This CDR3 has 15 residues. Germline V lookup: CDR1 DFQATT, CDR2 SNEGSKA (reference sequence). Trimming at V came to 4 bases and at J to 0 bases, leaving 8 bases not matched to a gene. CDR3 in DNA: TGCAGTGCTAAACTACCGACAGGGATGAACACTGAAGCTTTCTTT. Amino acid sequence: CSAKLPTGMNTEAFF.

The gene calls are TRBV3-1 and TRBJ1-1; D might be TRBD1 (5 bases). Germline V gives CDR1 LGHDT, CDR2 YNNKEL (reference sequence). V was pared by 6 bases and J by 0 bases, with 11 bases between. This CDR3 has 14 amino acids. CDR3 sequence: CASSEQAVNTEAFF. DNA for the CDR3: TGTGCCAGCAGTGAACAGGCAGTGAACACTGAAGCTTTCTTT.